The text below deals with one T cell receptor beta chain. Its target is unknown. Primers used in a second PCR of about 7 to 12 cycles were a sample-barcoded 5' primer and a J-beta primer mix. Every molecule of cDNA carried a tag from a template-switch adaptor with 12 random nucleotides. Each sample provided no less than 2.5 million CDR3-containing paired-end reads. TCRdb redid the calling of the 5' RACE reads with MiXCR, one entry per CDR3 protein. The table records about 1.5 million distinct CDR3 sequences, 35% to 45% of them present only once. This record belongs to a study of blood T cells in healthy people across ages. This CDR3 spans 12 amino acids. Germline lookup yields CDR1 SEHNR and CDR2 FQNEAQ (reference sequence). The V and J ends lost 4 bases and 5 bases respectively, with 8 bases between them. General study results and limits: It was found that TCR beta diversity correlated strongly with the percentage of naive T cells. What prevented conclusive comparison of naive and antigen-experienced cells was that PBMCs were unsorted.

The receptor was derived from a woman aged 18-29 years in good health. The genes are TRBV7-9 and TRBJ2-5; D not certain. What was sequenced was blood. The CDR3 loop reads CASSWVEETQYF. CDR3 sequence (DNA): TGTGCCAGCAGCTGGGTTGAGGAGACCCAGTACTTC.